These 14 T cell receptor beta chains share one sample of origin, sequenced in a study of control samples from healthy donors and cancer patients. Sequencing was performed with immunoSEQ multiplex PCR; in TCRdb, only in-frame clones are kept and a portion is missing. The sample records about 150,000 clones, over 85% being singletons. The specimen was blood. The receptors were gathered from a middle-aged man in good health.

This clone has more than one count but fewer than ten. This chain joins TRBV6-2 or TRBV6-3 and TRBJ1-5; D is unresolved. Germline CDR1 and CDR2: MNHEY and SVGEGT. The CDR3 is made up of 14 amino acids. V was shortened by 5 bases and J by 7 bases, with 15 bases between the two germline ends. CDR3 in DNA: TGTGCCAGCAGTCCCCTGAGGGTCGACCAGCCCCAGCATTTT. Translating it yields CASSPLRVDQPQHF.

The chain employs TRBV27 and TRBJ2-3, with 7 bases fitting TRBD2. This CDR3 is built from 18 residues. Germline CDR1 reads MNHEY; CDR2 reads SMNVEV (reference sequence). With V trimmed by 1 base and J by 2 bases, 12 bases remained unmatched. CDR3 protein: CASSLLSISRGITDTQYF. The CDR3 coding sequence is TGTGCCAGCAGTTTATTGTCAATTTCGCGGGGGATCACAGATACGCAGTATTTT.

The chain has TRBV4-1 and TRBJ2-7; D is possibly TRBD2 (7 bases). Trimming cost V 1 base and J 2 bases, with 12 bases left between them. Germline CDR1 is MGHRA and CDR2 is YSYEKL. This CDR3 spans 15 amino acids. The DNA of the CDR3 is TGCGCCAGCAGCCAAGGTCTGGGGGGGCCCTACGAGCAGTACTTC. Amino acids: CASSQGLGGPYEQYF.

The V and J genes are TRBV5-1 and TRBJ2-3; unclear D gene. The germline gives CDR1 SGHRS, CDR2 YFSETQ. CDR3 length equals 15 residues. V dropped 0 bases and J dropped 3 bases, with 11 bases sitting between them. The CDR3 region has the DNA TGCGCCAGCAGCTTGGCCGTTGTGGGGACAGATACGCAGTATTTT. Amino acids: CASSLAVVGTDTQYF.

The chain carries TRBV2 and TRBJ2-1; D uncertain. The length of the CDR3 is 13 residues. The germline V and J ends were trimmed by 6 bases and 4 bases, with 10 bases remaining between them. Germline-derived CDR1 and CDR2 are SNHLY and FYNNEI. The CDR3 region is CASRGYGYNEQFF. CDR3 in DNA: TGTGCCAGCAGAGGGTACGGGTACAATGAGCAGTTCTTC.

This chain uses TRBV7-9 with TRBJ1-4, with D unresolved. CDR3 size: 17 residues. V lost 3 bases, J lost 4 bases, and 18 bases lay in between. Germline V gene sequence: CDR1 SEHNR, CDR2 FQNEAQ (reference sequence). The CDR3 nucleotides read TGTGCCAGCAGCTTCCGCCCTTTTGGGCGAAATAATGAAAAACTGTTTTTT. It yields the protein CASSFRPFGRNNEKLFF.

This chain joins TRBV7-9 and TRBJ2-7; D may match TRBD1 or TRBD2 (5 bases each). This CDR3 has 15 residues. Germline CDR1 and CDR2: SEHNR and FQNEAQ (reference sequence). V lost 4 bases, J lost 6 bases, and 19 bases lay in between. The CDR3 sequence is CASSSALGRSGEQYF. CDR3 sequence (DNA): TGTGCCAGCAGCTCGGCGCTGGGACGCTCGGGCGAGCAGTACTTC.

The chain is built from TRBV7-2 and TRBJ1-6, with TRBD1 matching 9 bases. The CDR3 sequence is 16 residues long. Germline V gene lookup returns CDR1 SGHTA and CDR2 FQGNSA. Germline trimming cut 5 bases from V and 4 bases from J; bases unmatched to any gene: 6. The CDR3 is CASSLDRGGYNSPLHF. CDR3 bases: TGTGCCAGCAGCCTGGACAGGGGTGGATATAATTCACCCCTCCACTTT.

This clone was seen once. The J gene is TRBJ1-5, the V gene TRBV3-1 (or the pseudogene TRBV3-2); D unresolved. The CDR3 has 13 residues. Germline V gene sequence: CDR1 LGHDT, CDR2 YNNKEL (reference sequence). V was clipped by 1 base and J by 2 bases, with 3 bases between them. As DNA, the CDR3 is TGTGCCAGCAGCCAAGCGGGCAATCAGCCCCAGCATTTT. Translated, it gives CASSQAGNQPQHF.

The chain uses TRBV6-5 and TRBJ1-1; TRBD1 might be the D (5 bases). This CDR3 has 14 amino acids. CDR1 is MNHEY and CDR2 is SVGAGI in the germline V gene. V was shortened by 1 base and J by 3 bases, with 9 bases between the two germline ends. Here the CDR3 DNA reads TGTGCCAGCAGTTACTTCGGGACCGACACTGAAGCTTTCTTT. Protein sequence: CASSYFGTDTEAFF.

J is TRBJ1-6 and V is TRBV6-5; D ambiguous. Trimming shortened V by 0 bases and J by 10 bases, and 10 bases separated the two germline ends. Germline V gene data show CDR1 as MNHEY and CDR2 as SVGAGI. This CDR3 has 14 residues. Written as DNA, the CDR3 is TGTGCCAGCAGTTACTCGGTAGAACGATCACCCCTCCACTTT. Protein product: CASSYSVERSPLHF.

This chain links TRBV28 with TRBJ2-7; tentatively, D is TRBD1 (6 bases). The V gene's germline CDR1 is MDHEN and CDR2 SYDVKM. Trimming left V 0 bases short and J 2 bases short, with 11 bases between. The CDR3 extends over 15 amino acids. The CDR3 bases are TGTGCCAGCAGTTTATGGTTCCAGGGGACCTACGAGCAGTACTTC. Translation: CASSLWFQGTYEQYF.

This rearrangement joins TRBV28 to TRBJ2-2; 11 bases are a match to TRBD1. The CDR3 runs 18 residues. The trim removed 3 bases at V and 5 bases at J, leaving 11 bases unmatched. Germline V gene lookup returns CDR1 MDHEN and CDR2 SYDVKM. The CDR3 sequence is CASSFTVGQGARTGELFF. The CDR3 coding sequence is TGTGCCAGCAGTTTCACGGTCGGACAGGGGGCGCGTACCGGGGAGCTGTTTTTT. Full variable domain (missing parts from reference TRBV28 and TRBJ2-2): DVKVTQSSRYLVKRTGEKVFLECVQDMDHENMFWYRQDPGLGLRLIYFSYDVKMKEKGDIPEGYSVSREKKERFSLILESASTNQTSMYLCASSFTVGQGARTGELFFGEGSRLTVL.

The chain is built from TRBV6-1 and TRBJ1-2; 9 bases map to TRBD1. CDR3 length: 15 residues. The germline CDR1 and CDR2 sequences are MNHNS and SASEGT. V trimming: 3 bases; J trimming: 8 bases; junction bases outside the gene matches: 10. In DNA form, the CDR3 reads TGTGCCAGCAGTGACCGCGGACAGGGGCCGGGGGGCTACACCTTC. Protein sequence: CASSDRGQGPGGYTF.